This entry lists 8 T cell receptor beta chains sequenced from one sample in a study of blood T cell repertoires in COVID-19. Produced via immunoSEQ multiplex PCR; TCRdb's table is partial and in-frame only. The sample lists 200,000 to 300,000 clones, approximately 87% occurring once. Sequencing was done on a sample of peripheral blood. All receptors come from a middle-aged woman who had recovered from COVID-19.

In this sample, this clone turned up a few times. The chain links TRBV6-5 to TRBJ1-1; unclear D gene. The V and J ends lost 5 bases and 3 bases respectively, with 16 bases between them. CDR1 and CDR2 (germline): MNHEY, SVGAGI. CDR3 length: 15 amino acids. The CDR3 loop is CASSRPVPRDTEAFF. The DNA for the CDR3 is TGTGCCAGCAGTCGTCCCGTGCCGCGGGACACTGAAGCTTTCTTT.

This clone was recorded at least ten times. The chain carries TRBV5-4 and TRBJ1-2; TRBD1 might be the D (6 bases). The germline V and J ends were trimmed by 1 base and 5 bases, with 12 bases remaining between them. This CDR3 is 14 amino acids long. Looked up from germline, CDR1 is SGHNT and CDR2 is YYREEE (reference sequence). The CDR3, as DNA: TGTGCCAGCAGCTTGACAAGGGGGTTTTATGGCTACACCTTC. It encodes CASSLTRGFYGYTF.

The table lists this clone with a count of one. V gene TRBV20-1 combines with J gene TRBJ1-2, with D tentatively TRBD1 (6 bases). The CDR3 totals 13 residues. Deletions cut 3 bases from V and 4 bases from J, with 12 bases between. Looked up from germline, CDR1 is DFQATT and CDR2 is SNEGSKA (reference sequence). The CDR3 sequence is CSASPDSLYGYTF. The CDR3 nucleotides are TGCAGTGCTAGTCCGGACAGCCTCTATGGCTACACCTTC.

CDR3 region: CAWQVGTIKAFF. The CDR3 DNA is TGTGCCTGGCAGGTAGGGACAATAAAAGCTTTCTTT. The rearrangement uses TRBV30 and TRBJ1-1, with a weak D call TRBD1 (6 bases). The CDR3 extends over 12 amino acids. V was shortened by 5 bases and J by 9 bases, with 16 bases between the two germline ends. CDR1 and CDR2 (germline): GTSNPN, SVGIG (reference sequence).

The chain carries TRBV5-4 and TRBJ2-3, with D uncertain. Trimming took off 4 bases at V and 2 bases at J, with 14 bases between the two ends. Germline V gene lookup returns CDR1 SGHNT and CDR2 YYREEE (reference sequence). There are 15 residues in the CDR3. DNA of the CDR3: TGTGCCAGCAGCACCCGCGGTCATAACACAGATACGCAGTATTTT. It codes for CASSTRGHNTDTQYF.

This clone was seen just once. The chain links TRBV5-1 to TRBJ1-1; the D gene is possibly TRBD1 (6 bases). Germline V gives CDR1 SGHRS, CDR2 YFSETQ. V was cut by 3 bases and J by 5 bases, with 11 bases left in between. This CDR3 contains 13 residues. The DNA for the CDR3 is TGCGCCAGCAGCTCCTCGACAGGAACTGAAGCTTTCTTT. Translating it yields CASSSSTGTEAFF.

J is TRBJ1-1 and V is TRBV21-1; TRBD1 is the table's D call and was not checked against the DNA. TRBV21-1 is noted as a pseudogene. This CDR3 has 19 amino acids. CDR3 sequence (DNA): TGTGCCAGCAGCAAAGGGGTTGGGACCACGGGACAGGGTTGGACTGAAGCTTTCTTT. This sequence encodes CASSKGVGTTGQGWTEAFF.

This clone was counted a few times. The chain recombines TRBV9 with TRBJ2-7, with D perhaps TRBD1 (6 bases). The V gene's germline CDR1 is SGDLS and CDR2 YYNGEE. This CDR3 has 14 residues. Trimming removed 3 bases from V and 2 bases from J, with 12 bases in between. CDR3 bases: TGTGCCAGCAGCGATACGGGACACCCCTACGAGCAGTACTTC. Its protein is CASSDTGHPYEQYF.